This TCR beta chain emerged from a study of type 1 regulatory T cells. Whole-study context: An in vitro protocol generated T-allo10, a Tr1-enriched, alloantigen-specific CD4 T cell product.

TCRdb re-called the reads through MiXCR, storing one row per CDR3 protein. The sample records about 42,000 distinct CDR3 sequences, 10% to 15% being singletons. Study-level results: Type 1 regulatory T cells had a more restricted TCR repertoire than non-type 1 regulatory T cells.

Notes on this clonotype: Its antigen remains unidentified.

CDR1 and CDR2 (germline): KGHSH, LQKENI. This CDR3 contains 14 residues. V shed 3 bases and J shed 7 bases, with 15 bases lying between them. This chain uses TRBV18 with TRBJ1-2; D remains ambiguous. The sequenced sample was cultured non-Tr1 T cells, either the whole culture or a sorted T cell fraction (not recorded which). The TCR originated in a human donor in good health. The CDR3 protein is CASSPRGEVFGYTF. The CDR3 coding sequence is TGTGCCAGCTCACCGCGGGGAGAAGTTTTTGGCTACACCTTC.